This T cell receptor beta chain was identified in a study of naive and memory T cell subsets (dated by TCRdb to about 2017). In terms of the full investigation: An open-source, UMI-based TCR alpha and beta sequencing pipeline was applied to sorted naive and memory peripheral blood T cell subsets. The results of the functional CMV T cell responses matched the IgG serology results in every case. RNA was DNase-treated and reverse transcribed with TCR constant-region primers, mostly using SuperScript III. Summary of the overall study and its limitations: Each clonotype was defined as a single alpha or beta chain sequence rather than as a paired alpha/beta receptor. Following error correction, more than 95% of naive TCR sequences occurred only once, which made naive abundance distributions much steeper than those of memory subsets. The repertoire findings for the naive and memory subsets could not be validated against a ground truth, as none was available. TCR abundance followed a power law with an exponent that was different for naive and memory subsets but consistent across the three individuals. Gini index rose and Shannon and inverse Simpson diversity fell from naive through CM, EM and EMRA in both CD4 and CD8 cells. RNA-based TCR counts may be affected by expression changes linked to T cell activation and differentiation. Naive repertoires, especially CD8, contained a few larger clonotypes, possibly memory cells re-expressing CD45RA.

This clonotype was seen a handful of times. Its specific antigen is unknown. Per-base qualities were not stored, and no clone one base away is much larger. TCR alpha and beta chain libraries were amplified separately from the second PCR step onward. CMV status of each donor was established by measuring IFNgamma production from CD4+ T cells after fresh PBMCs were stimulated overnight with CMV viral lysate. CD4 T cells were positively selected using Miltenyi beads, after which CD8 T cells were positively selected from the CD4-negative fraction. Cells were stained for CD3, CD4, CD8, CD45RA, CD27 and a live/dead dye and were sorted on a BD Aria II into four subsets based on CD45RA and CD27. Blood was obtained from a few healthy volunteers, and the blood from each volunteer was fractionated into CD4 and CD8 T cells and subsequently into four differentiation subsets. About 0.13 L of peripheral blood was collected from each donor, and PBMC were isolated by Ficoll-Paque PLUS density-gradient centrifugation. The sorted cells were lysed in RLT buffer, after which RNA was extracted using a Qiagen RNeasy kit and kept at -80 degrees C.

V and J are truncated by 0 bases and 8 bases respectively, leaving an intervening sequence of 11 bases. Taken from the germline V gene, the CDR1 and CDR2 loops are SQVTM and ANQGSEA. The CDR3 measures 13 amino acids from cysteine to phenylalanine. The sequence is cut down to CDR3 DNA, 39 bases in frame from base 1. The method was UMI-ligation and nested PCR. The beta constant-region primer consisted of an equimolar mixture of two oligonucleotides that together covered TRBC1 and TRBC2. Four rounds of PCR, combining the SP2 primer with nested alpha and beta constant-region primers, were used to amplify the ligated cDNA. A single-stranded oligonucleotide carrying the SP2 primer and a 12-nucleotide UMI was ligated to the 3' end of the cDNA by T4 RNA ligase 1. The ligation reaction was kept at 16 degrees C for about 18-24 hours. PCR2 was usually performed as a SYBR Green qPCR and halted at a preset threshold so that over-amplification would not occur. Agencourt AMPure XP magnetic beads were used for all purifications after the first. Library quantification was done by Qubit, followed by a TapeStation check on which the main peak was expected at around 650 bp. The pooled libraries were sequenced on an Illumina MiSeq using v2 2x251 paired-end kits, which usually yielded roughly 0.9-2 million reads per sample. Each sample was pooled at about 4.3 nM, and about 4.5-7% PhiX was included to help cluster recognition. On the study's bioinformatics: FASTQ reads processed by Demultiplexor were assigned V and J genes by Decombinator through tag matching that tolerated a single base-pair mismatch. Collapsinator used UMIs to correct both sequencing errors and frequency errors arising from PCR heterogeneity. CDR3Translator translated TCRs and extracted CDR3s from the conserved cysteine to the FGXG phenylalanine, flagging non-productive sequences. Gini, Shannon entropy and inverse Simpson indices were calculated on repertoires subsampled to equal numbers of UMI-defined TCRs. Power-law fits to clonotype abundance distributions were performed by maximum likelihood within the linear range. Similar UMI counts, unique TCR numbers and clonal distributions were obtained with the pipeline and with MIGEC on one naive CD8 sample. One analysis removed from the naive repertoire any naive TCRs that were also found in any memory subset from the same donor. The repertoires were searched for approximately 7,000 CMV-associated CDR3 sequences that had been compiled from VDJdb and a published dataset. The raw public data were reprocessed by TCRdb itself: fastp quality trimming at Q25, MiXCR clonotype calling, in-frame beta chains only. Each entry is one CDR3 protein sequence, shown with its most common DNA and genes. The V and J calls follow TCRdb's processing rather than the paper's. This sample has over 110,000 distinct CDR3 sequences in its table, and roughly a fifth of those were observed once. The leading ten clones occupy about 0.63% of the sample.

The TCR comes from a human donor in good health. The sequencing input was naive CD8+ T cells from blood. The cell subset or site label, as the study defines it: naive T cells, CD45RA high CD27+. The V gene is TRBV29-1 and the J gene is TRBJ2-4; too little of a D gene remains to name it. In nucleotide form, the sequence is TGCAGCGTTGAAGAGGCTTTGGGTCACATTCAGTACTTC. Its protein is CSVEEALGHIQYF.